This record covers a single TCR beta chain. Assay used: immunoSEQ multiplex PCR; TCRdb lists only in-frame clones, some missing. The table includes roughly 200,000 clones, around 85% detected once. This CDR3 has 16 residues. Germline CDR1 and CDR2: MNHEY and SVGAGI. J was trimmed by 3 bases and V by 0 bases; bases with no gene match: 7. This specimen comes from a study of blood T cell repertoires in COVID-19. Sequenced material: PBMCs or T cells enriched from blood (not recorded which). This chain links TRBV6-5 with TRBJ2-7, with 8 bases lining up with TRBD1. This clonotype was obtained from a man aged 35 to 55 who had recovered from COVID-19. The CDR3 protein is CASSYSPGQADYEQYF. The DNA for the CDR3 is TGTGCCAGCAGTTACTCTCCGGGACAGGCGGACTACGAGCAGTACTTC.